These 23 T cell receptor beta chains were sequenced from one sample in a study of regulatory T cells in long-lasting Graves disease. Time point indicated: newly diagnosed GD, antithyroid drugs for less than 3 months. Preparation of the TCR library used RNA extracted from PBMCs. Both iRepertoire HTBI primers and Arm-PCR of CDR3 regions were used to build the TCR beta libraries. TCRdb called the multiplex PCR reads again in MiXCR, with one record for every CDR3 protein. The sample consists of 420,000 or so distinct CDR3 sequences, roughly 15% of them appearing once. Separately, the same data were catalogued under a study of T cells in Graves' hyperthyroidism and ophthalmopathy.

The sample consisted of peripheral blood mononuclear cells (PBMCs), taken at new diagnosis, from a patient treated with antithyroid drugs. These receptors came from a woman aged 18-35 years with Graves disease.

The rearrangement uses TRBV4-1 and TRBJ1-6; D is uncertain. The CDR3 totals 16 residues. The germline gives CDR1 MGHRA, CDR2 YSYEKL. Trimming pared 0 bases from V and 4 bases from J, leaving 10 bases between. CDR3 DNA sequence: TGCGCCAGCAGCCAAGATTTGGTACGGTATAATTCACCCCTCCACTTT. This gives the protein CASSQDLVRYNSPLHF.

The genes are TRBV3-1 and TRBJ2-7; D remains unclear. Germline CDR1 is LGHDT and CDR2 is YNNKEL (reference sequence). The CDR3 is 13 amino acids. V was shortened by 0 bases and J by 4 bases, with 7 bases between the two germline ends. The CDR3 reads CASSQEGYYEQYF. DNA for the CDR3: TGTGCCAGCAGCCAAGAGGGCTATTACGAGCAGTACTTC.

Many counts were recorded for this clonotype. The rearrangement joins TRBV7-9 to TRBJ2-1; D gene uncertain. The V gene's germline CDR1 is SEHNR and CDR2 FQNEAQ (reference sequence). This CDR3 is built from 16 residues. Between the trimmed V and J ends, which lost 1 base and 9 bases, there was a span of 19 bases. The CDR3 reads CASSLGVFKLVGEQFF. Here the CDR3 DNA reads TGTGCCAGCAGCTTAGGTGTTTTCAAGCTAGTCGGTGAGCAGTTCTTC. Together with reference TRBV7-9 and TRBJ2-1, the CDR3 gives the full variable domain: DTGVSQNPRHKITKRGQNVTFRCDPISEHNRLYWYRQTLGQGPEFLTYFQNEAQLEKSRLLSDRFSAERPKGSFSTLEIQRTEQGDSAMYLCASSLGVFKLVGEQFFGPGTRLTVL.

This clonotype was counted ten times or more. The chain is built from TRBV6-1 and TRBJ2-7; D possibly corresponds to TRBD1 (7 bases). In germline, CDR1 is MNHNS, CDR2 SASEGT. There are 14 residues in the CDR3. V dropped 10 bases and J dropped 2 bases, with 18 bases sitting between them. CDR3 in DNA: TGTGCCACCAGATTAGACAGGGAGGCCTACGAGCAGTACTTC. Amino acid sequence: CATRLDREAYEQYF.

This clonotype was counted ten times or more. The chain has TRBV27 and TRBJ2-5; no definite D call. This CDR3 is built from 14 residues. Germline loops: CDR1 MNHEY, CDR2 SMNVEV (reference sequence). V lost 5 bases and J 0 bases, leaving 10 bases between the germline ends. The CDR3, as DNA: TGTGCCAGCAGTCCCCTGGGGAACCAAGAGACCCAGTACTTC. It translates to CASSPLGNQETQYF.

This clonotype was seen more than once but under ten times. The chain is built from TRBV28 and TRBJ2-7; D unresolved. The germline V and J ends were trimmed by 1 base and 9 bases, with 10 bases remaining between them. The CDR3 has 12 amino acids. CDR1 is MDHEN and CDR2 is SYDVKM in the germline V gene. The DNA for the CDR3 is TGTGCCAGCAGTTTATTGTTTTTCGGGCAGTACTTC. It specifies CASSLLFFGQYF. The full variable domain, its missing parts supplied by reference TRBV28 and TRBJ2-7, is DVKVTQSSRYLVKRTGEKVFLECVQDMDHENMFWYRQDPGLGLRLIYFSYDVKMKEKGDIPEGYSVSREKKERFSLILESASTNQTSMYLCASSLLFFGQYFGPGTRLTVT.

The chain recombines TRBV9 with TRBJ1-3; 7 bases fit TRBD1. V lost 3 bases, J lost 3 bases, and 6 bases stayed unmatched. This CDR3 is 15 amino acids long. CDR1 is SGDLS and CDR2 is YYNGEE in the germline V gene. The CDR3 DNA reads as TGTGCCAGCAGCGCGAGACAGGGTGGTGGAAACACCATATATTTT. Residues: CASSARQGGGNTIYF.

Details on this clonotype: A read error may be the cause here, since a much bigger clone is one base away. The chain carries TRBV28 and TRBJ2-3; TRBD1 aligns across 8 bases. Germline CDR1 is MDHEN and CDR2 is SYDVKM. The CDR3 contains 13 residues. CDR3 nucleotides: TGTGCCAGCAGCAACCCAGGGACAGGTACGCAGTATTTT. Translation gives CASSNPGTGTQYF.

Note on this clonotype: A far larger clone is only one base removed, so a read error is likely. The chain couples TRBV30 to TRBJ2-1; D is undetermined. The germline CDR1 and CDR2 sequences are GTSNPN and SVGIG (reference sequence). Trimming shortened V by 1 base and J by 10 bases, and 8 bases separated the two germline ends. The CDR3 runs 11 residues. The CDR3 DNA reads TGTGCCTGGAGTGATGATCAGGAGCAGTTCTTC. Amino acid sequence: CAWSDDQEQFF.

This clonotype was found many times. This chain links TRBV3-1 with TRBJ2-3; D not certain. Per germline, CDR1 LGHDT and CDR2 YNNKEL (reference sequence). The ends were cut back, 4 bases at V and 5 bases at J, with 10 bases in the middle. The CDR3 sequence is 13 residues long. CDR3: CASSPRIEDTQYF. The CDR3 bases are TGTGCCAGCAGCCCACGGATCGAAGATACGCAGTATTTT.

The genes are TRBV29-1 and TRBJ2-1; TRBD1 agrees at 10 bases. The DNA end favors TRBJ2-5, so the J call may be wrong. Germline CDR1 SQVTM, CDR2 ANQGSEA. The CDR3 totals 16 residues. The CDR3 sequence is CSVEAAGTGDVETQYF. The CDR3 DNA reads as TGCAGCGTTGAAGCGGCCGGGACAGGGGACGTGGAGACCCAGTACTTC.

This clonotype came up a few times. The CDR3 nucleotides are TGTGCCAGCAGCCCCCCCGGGACGCAGCCCCAGCATTTT. Protein product: CASSPPGTQPQHF. The chain carries TRBV7-9 and TRBJ1-5; the D gene is possibly TRBD1 (5 bases). Per germline, CDR1 SEHNR and CDR2 FQNEAQ (reference sequence). The germline V and J ends were trimmed by 5 bases and 7 bases, with 12 bases remaining between them. The CDR3 sequence is 13 residues long.

V usage is TRBV7-9 and J usage is TRBJ2-3, with unresolved D. The V end lost 0 bases, the J end lost 3 bases, and 7 bases lay between the germline ends. The V gene's germline CDR1 is SEHNR and CDR2 FQNEAQ (reference sequence). CDR3 size: 14 residues. The CDR3 reads CASSLADRTDTQYF. CDR3 nucleotide sequence: TGTGCCAGCAGCTTAGCTGATCGAACAGATACGCAGTATTTT.

CDR3 bases: TGTGCCAGCAGTTACTCCCGATCCGGAAACACCATATATTTT. Residues: CASSYSRSGNTIYF. The V call is TRBV6-9, the J call TRBJ1-3; no definite D call. The CDR3 loop spans 14 amino acids. Trimming took 3 bases from V and 4 from J, leaving 10 bases between them. Germline-derived CDR1 and CDR2 are MNHGY and SVAAGI.

With respect to this clonotype: The junction does not match germline at one end; this may be a read error. This chain uses TRBV7-2 with TRBJ2-3; 9 nucleotides match TRBD1. The germline CDR1 and CDR2 sequences are SGHTA and FQGNSA. The CDR3 has 13 residues. This CDR3 reads CASNPIRDRAPVF. CDR3 bases: TGTGCCAGCAACCCTATCCGGGACAGGGCACCGGTATTT.

The CDR3 nucleotides are TGTGCCAGCAGCCAAGACTACAGGGTCGGTCAGCCCCAGCATTTT. Protein: CASSQDYRVGQPQHF. V gene TRBV4-2 combines with J gene TRBJ1-5; possible D gene TRBD1, 6 bases. The CDR3 is made up of 15 amino acids. Germline CDR1 LGHNA, CDR2 YNFKEQ. V was pared by 0 bases and J by 6 bases, with 12 bases between.

V usage is TRBV9 and J usage is TRBJ1-2; D perhaps matches TRBD1 (5 bases). Germline V gene lookup returns CDR1 SGDLS and CDR2 YYNGEE. Trimming stripped 1 base from V and 8 bases from J, with 12 bases between. The CDR3 is 13 amino acids. The CDR3 is CASSVTAGLGYTF. The CDR3 DNA sequence: TGTGCCAGCAGCGTAACGGCAGGGCTCGGCTACACCTTC.

CDR3 sequence: CASSEIGSPNEKLFF. CDR3 sequence (DNA): TGTGCCAGCAGCGAGATTGGAAGCCCTAATGAAAAACTGTTTTTT. The J gene is TRBJ1-4, the V gene TRBV2; no clear D. Trimming removed 6 bases at V and 3 bases at J, with 14 bases between. The CDR3 is made up of 15 amino acids. Per germline, CDR1 SNHLY and CDR2 FYNNEI.

The chain links TRBV6-1 to TRBJ2-3; tentatively, D is TRBD2 (6 bases). Germline V gene sequence: CDR1 MNHNS, CDR2 SASEGT. This CDR3 has 15 amino acids. Trimming left V 5 bases short and J 1 base short, with 13 bases between. The CDR3, as DNA: TGTGCCAGCAGTCAGCGACTAGGTGGCACAGATACGCAGTATTTT. Protein: CASSQRLGGTDTQYF.

This clonotype was recorded a few times. This sequence joins TRBV9 and TRBJ1-2; TRBD1 matches at 7 bases. The CDR3 contains 15 residues. Trimming cost V 4 bases and J 7 bases; bases outside gene matches: 13. Germline V gives CDR1 SGDLS, CDR2 YYNGEE. The CDR3 nucleotides read TGTGCCAGCAGCCCCCAGCCCCGACAGGGTACTGGCTACACCTTC. It is translated as CASSPQPRQGTGYTF.

This clonotype was detected ten times or more. The chain links TRBV11-2 to TRBJ2-1; D is possibly TRBD1 (5 bases). Germline CDR1 and CDR2: SGHAT and FQNNGV. The CDR3 extends over 14 amino acids. V was shortened by 5 bases and J by 6 bases, with 14 bases between the two germline ends. DNA for the CDR3: TGTGCCAGCAGCCGCCAGGGCCTTCGCAATGAGCAGTTCTTC. Translation: CASSRQGLRNEQFF.

This clonotype was counted between two and nine times. The V call is TRBV18, the J call TRBJ1-3; 10 positions match TRBD1. The CDR3 sequence is 16 residues long. The germline CDR1 and CDR2 sequences are KGHSH and LQKENI. V trimming: 3 bases; J trimming: 2 bases; junction bases outside the gene matches: 4. The CDR3 loop is CASSPFGQGAGNTIYF. As DNA, the CDR3 is TGTGCCAGCTCACCTTTTGGACAGGGGGCTGGAAACACCATATATTTT.

This clonotype has just a few counts. This chain uses TRBV14 with TRBJ2-7, with a tentative D call TRBD2 (6 bases). The CDR3 is made up of 15 amino acids. V was pared by 3 bases and J by 4 bases, with 16 bases between. Germline V gene sequence: CDR1 SGHDN, CDR2 FVKESK. The CDR3 protein is CASSQVAATSYEQYF. Here the CDR3 DNA reads TGTGCCAGCAGCCAGGTAGCGGCCACTAGTTACGAGCAGTACTTC.